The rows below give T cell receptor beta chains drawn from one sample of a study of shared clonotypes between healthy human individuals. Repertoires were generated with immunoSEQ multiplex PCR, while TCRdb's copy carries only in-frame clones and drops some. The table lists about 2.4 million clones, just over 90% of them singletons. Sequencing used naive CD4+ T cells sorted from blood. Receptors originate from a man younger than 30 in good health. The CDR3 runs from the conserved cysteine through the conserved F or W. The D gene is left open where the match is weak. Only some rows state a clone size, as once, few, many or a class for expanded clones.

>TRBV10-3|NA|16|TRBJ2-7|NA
CAISESRGASSYEQYF
TGTGCCATCAGTGAGTCGCGGGGCGCCAGCTCCTACGAGCAGTACTTC
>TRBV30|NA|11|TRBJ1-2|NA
CAWSVITGYTF
TGTGCCTGGAGTGTAATCACTGGCTACACCTTC
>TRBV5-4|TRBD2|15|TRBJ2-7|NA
CASSWGLAGNYEQYF
TGTGCCAGCAGCTGGGGACTAGCGGGGAACTACGAGCAGTACTTC
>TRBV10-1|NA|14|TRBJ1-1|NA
CASSSRDTATEAFF
TGCGCCAGCAGCAGCCGGGACACCGCCACTGAAGCTTTCTTT
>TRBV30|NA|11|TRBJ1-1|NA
CAWSFAAEAFF
TGTGCCTGGAGTTTCGCGGCTGAAGCTTTCTTT
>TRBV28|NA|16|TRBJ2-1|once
CASSVTGTLGYNEQFF
TGTGCCAGCAGCGTCACCGGGACATTGGGCTACAATGAGCAGTTCTTC
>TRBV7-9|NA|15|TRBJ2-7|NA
CASSLGGKRIYEQYF
TGTGCCAGCAGCTTAGGGGGGAAGAGGATCTACGAGCAGTACTTC
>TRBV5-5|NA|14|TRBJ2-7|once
CASSGDRVKGEQYF
TGTGCCAGCAGCGGGGATAGGGTAAAAGGCGAGCAGTACTTC
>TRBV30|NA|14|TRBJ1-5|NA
CAWSEHHSNQPQHF
TGTGCCTGGAGTGAGCACCATAGCAATCAGCCCCAGCATTTT
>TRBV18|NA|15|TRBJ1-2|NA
CASSPQSGNNYGYTF
TGTGCCAGCTCACCACAATCGGGGAATAACTATGGCTACACCTTC
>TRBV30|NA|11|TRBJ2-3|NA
CAWMRTDTQYF
TGTGCCTGGATGAGGACAGATACGCAGTATTTT
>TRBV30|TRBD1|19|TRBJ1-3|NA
CAWSYPRDREGSSGNTIYF
TGTGCCTGGAGTTACCCCAGGGACAGGGAAGGAAGCTCTGGAAACACCATATATTTT
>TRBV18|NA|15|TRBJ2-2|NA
CASSQEQGFAGELFF
TGTGCCAGCTCACAAGAACAGGGTTTTGCCGGGGAGCTGTTTTTT
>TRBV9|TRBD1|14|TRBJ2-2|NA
CASSVTQGAGELFF
TGTGCCAGCAGCGTAACGCAGGGGGCCGGGGAGCTGTTTTTT
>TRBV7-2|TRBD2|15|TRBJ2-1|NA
CASSEAGGNYNEQFF
TGTGCCAGCAGTGAAGCGGGGGGGAATTACAATGAGCAGTTCTTC
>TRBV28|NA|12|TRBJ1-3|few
CASSLSGNTIYF
TGTGCCAGCAGTTTATCTGGAAACACCATATATTTT
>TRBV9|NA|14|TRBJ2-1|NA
CASSVAGVYNEQFF
TGTGCCAGCAGCGTAGCAGGGGTATACAATGAGCAGTTCTTC
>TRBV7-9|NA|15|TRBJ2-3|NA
CASSLGLAPSATQYF
TGTGCCAGCAGCTTAGGGCTAGCTCCTTCCGCTACGCAGTATTTT
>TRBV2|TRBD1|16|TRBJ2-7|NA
CASLLTLDRVTYEQYF
TGTGCCAGCCTATTAACACTGGACAGGGTCACCTACGAGCAGTACTTC
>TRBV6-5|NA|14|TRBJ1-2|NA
CASSQPTGDYGYTF
TGTGCCAGCAGTCAGCCGACAGGAGACTATGGCTACACCTTC
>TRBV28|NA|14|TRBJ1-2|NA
CASSFSSVYYGYTF
TGTGCCAGCAGTTTTTCCTCAGTCTACTATGGCTACACCTTC
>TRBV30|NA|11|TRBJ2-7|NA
CAWSGYDEQYF
TGTGCCTGGAGTGGTTACGACGAGCAGTACTTC
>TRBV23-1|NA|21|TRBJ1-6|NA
CASSQSVLCIRPSGYNSPLHF
TGCGCCAGCAGTCAATCGGTACTGTGCATCCGGCCGTCGGGTTACAATTCACCCCTCCACTTT
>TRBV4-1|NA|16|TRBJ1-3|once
CASSQEEGFSGNTIYF
TGCGCCAGCAGCCAAGAAGAGGGCTTCTCTGGAAACACCATATATTTT
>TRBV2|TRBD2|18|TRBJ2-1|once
CASSATPLAGGTYNEQFF
TGTGCCAGCAGTGCAACCCCGCTAGCGGGGGGCACCTACAATGAGCAGTTCTTC
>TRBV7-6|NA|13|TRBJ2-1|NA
CASSPPARDEQFF
TGTGCCAGCAGTCCCCCAGCCAGAGATGAGCAGTTCTTC
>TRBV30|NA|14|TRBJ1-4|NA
CAWSVGQPNEKLFF
TGTGCCTGGAGTGTTGGACAGCCTAATGAAAAACTGTTTTTT
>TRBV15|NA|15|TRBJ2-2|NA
CATSRATGNTGELFF
TGTGCCACCAGCAGAGCCACAGGGAACACCGGGGAGCTGTTTTTT
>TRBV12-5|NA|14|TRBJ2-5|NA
CASGLSAGGETQYF
TGTGCTAGTGGTTTGTCCGCAGGTGGGGAGACCCAGTACTTC
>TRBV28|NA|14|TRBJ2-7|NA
CASHTRGASYEQYF
TGTGCCAGCCATACCAGGGGCGCCTCCTACGAGCAGTACTTC
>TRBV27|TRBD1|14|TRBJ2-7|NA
CASSTGQSSYEQYF
TGTGCCAGCAGTACGGGACAGAGCTCCTACGAGCAGTACTTC
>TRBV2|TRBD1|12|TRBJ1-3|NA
CASSDRGNTIYF
TGTGCCAGCAGTGACAGGGGGAACACCATATATTTT
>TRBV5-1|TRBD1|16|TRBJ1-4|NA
CASSGGRGQGNEKLFF
TGCGCCAGCAGCGGAGGAAGGGGACAGGGGAATGAAAAACTGTTTTTT
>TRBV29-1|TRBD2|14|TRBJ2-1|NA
CSVEVAGRYNEQFF
TGCAGCGTTGAAGTAGCGGGAAGATACAATGAGCAGTTCTTC
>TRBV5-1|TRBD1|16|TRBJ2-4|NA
CASSSGQGVDKNIQYF
TGCGCCAGCAGCTCGGGACAGGGTGTTGACAAAAACATTCAGTACTTC
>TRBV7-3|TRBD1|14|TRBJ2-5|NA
CASSLTGVGETQYF
TGTGCCAGCAGTCTGACAGGGGTTGGGGAGACCCAGTACTTC
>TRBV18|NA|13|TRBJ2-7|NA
CASSSITWVEQYF
TGTGCCAGCTCAAGTATCACTTGGGTCGAGCAGTACTTC
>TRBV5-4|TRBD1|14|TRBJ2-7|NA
CASRPRQGSYEQYF
TGTGCCAGCAGACCTCGACAGGGCTCCTACGAGCAGTACTTC
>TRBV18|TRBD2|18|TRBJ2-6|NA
CASSPPVGGPTGANVLTF
TGTGCCAGCTCACCACCGGTGGGAGGGCCAACTGGGGCCAACGTCCTGACTTTC
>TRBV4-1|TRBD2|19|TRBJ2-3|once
CASSQGTSGSRSSTDTQYF
TGCGCCAGCAGCCAAGGGACTAGCGGGAGCAGATCTAGCACAGATACGCAGTATTTT
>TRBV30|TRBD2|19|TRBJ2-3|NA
CAWSERPGTSGRRTDTQYF
TGTGCCTGGAGTGAAAGACCTGGGACTAGCGGGAGGAGAACAGATACGCAGTATTTT
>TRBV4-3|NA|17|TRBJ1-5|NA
CASSQEGLGGSNQPQHF
TGCGCCAGCAGCCAAGAAGGCCTGGGGGGAAGCAATCAGCCCCAGCATTTT
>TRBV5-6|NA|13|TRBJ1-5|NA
CASSSGRQQPQHF
TGTGCCAGCAGCTCAGGGCGGCAACAGCCCCAGCATTTT
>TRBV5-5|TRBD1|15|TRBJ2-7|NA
CASSFLTGKRYEQYF
TGTGCCAGCAGCTTTTTGACAGGGAAGAGGTACGAGCAGTACTTC
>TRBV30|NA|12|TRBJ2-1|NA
CAWNQGGGEQFF
TGTGCCTGGAACCAAGGGGGGGGTGAGCAGTTCTTC
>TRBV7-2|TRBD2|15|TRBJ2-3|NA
CASSFYLAGADTQYF
TGTGCCAGCAGCTTCTATCTAGCGGGAGCAGATACGCAGTATTTT
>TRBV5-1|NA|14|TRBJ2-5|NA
CASSLVQTQETQYF
TGCGCCAGCAGCTTGGTCCAGACTCAAGAGACCCAGTACTTC
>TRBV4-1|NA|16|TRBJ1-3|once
CASSQDWDLSGNTIYF
TGCGCCAGCAGCCAAGATTGGGACCTCTCTGGAAACACCATATATTTT
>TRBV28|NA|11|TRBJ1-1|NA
CASSLGPEAFF
TGTGCCAGCAGTTTGGGTCCGGAAGCTTTCTTT
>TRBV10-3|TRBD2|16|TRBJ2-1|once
CAISGGLAGDYNEQFF
TGTGCCATCAGTGGGGGACTAGCGGGGGACTACAATGAGCAGTTCTTC